The 3 T cell receptor beta chains below come from one sample, sequenced in a study of sequential checkpoint blockade in melanoma. The repertoire was sequenced with immunoSEQ multiplex PCR; TCRdb's copy has only in-frame clones and lacks some. This table holds about 13,000 clones, 25% to 35% found once. Specified treatment: randomized to nivolumab then ipilimumab (arm A) or the reverse (arm B). Specimen: tumor tissue (inferred from file names), collected from a patient given nivolumab and ipilimumab in sequence. These receptors were collected from a human donor with melanoma.

This clone was picked up a small number of times. The chain uses TRBV28 and TRBJ1-5, with D uncertain. The CDR3 sequence is 16 residues long. Germline CDR1 and CDR2: MDHEN and SYDVKM. Trimming shortened V by 6 bases and J by 1 base, and 16 bases separated the two germline ends. This CDR3 reads CASRAAAGKSNQPQHF. CDR3 nucleotide sequence: TGTGCCAGCAGGGCCGCGGCGGGGAAAAGCAATCAGCCCCAGCATTTT.

The V and J genes are TRBV25-1 and TRBJ2-1, with D possibly matching TRBD2 (6 bases). The CDR3 has 14 amino acids. Germline CDR1 and CDR2: MGHDK and SYGVNS. Trimming removed 2 bases from V and 6 bases from J, with 11 bases in between. CDR3 nucleotides: TGTGCCAGCAGTGAACCTGGAGGGATCAATGAGCAGTTCTTC. Encoded protein: CASSEPGGINEQFF.

V is TRBV6-8 and J is TRBJ2-7; D not certain. This CDR3 comprises 15 residues. Trimming left V 2 bases short and J 2 bases short, with 13 bases between. Germline V CDR1 and CDR2: MNHGY, SAAAGT. CDR3 in amino acids: CASSYGQATTYEQYF. The CDR3 bases are TGTGCCAGCAGTTACGGGCAGGCCACGACCTACGAGCAGTACTTC.